This T cell receptor beta chain was identified in a study of cytomegalovirus exposure and HLA in healthy donors. Whole-study results and caveats: Within the data, a cluster of highly shared sequence variants was likely a sequencing artifact.

In regard to this clone: The antigen remains undetermined.

Trimming pared 7 bases from V and 7 bases from J, leaving 19 bases between. The CDR3 loop spans 14 amino acids. CDR1 is MNHEY, CDR2 SVGAGI, per germline. It was with 60 Vbeta and 13 Jbeta primers that the PCR ran. The data were produced by immunoSEQ multiplex PCR, yet TCRdb's version contains in-frame clones alone and is incomplete. The repertoire holds approximately 170,000 clones, around 78% seen once, with approximately 7% in the top ten. V gene TRBV6-5 combines with J gene TRBJ1-1; a weak D match, TRBD1 (6 bases). The source material was PBMCs. The sequence was obtained from a middle-aged woman in good health and CMV-seropositive. CDR3: CASTSYRDYREAFF. CDR3 bases: TGTGCCAGCACTTCGTACAGGGACTACCGTGAAGCTTTCTTT.